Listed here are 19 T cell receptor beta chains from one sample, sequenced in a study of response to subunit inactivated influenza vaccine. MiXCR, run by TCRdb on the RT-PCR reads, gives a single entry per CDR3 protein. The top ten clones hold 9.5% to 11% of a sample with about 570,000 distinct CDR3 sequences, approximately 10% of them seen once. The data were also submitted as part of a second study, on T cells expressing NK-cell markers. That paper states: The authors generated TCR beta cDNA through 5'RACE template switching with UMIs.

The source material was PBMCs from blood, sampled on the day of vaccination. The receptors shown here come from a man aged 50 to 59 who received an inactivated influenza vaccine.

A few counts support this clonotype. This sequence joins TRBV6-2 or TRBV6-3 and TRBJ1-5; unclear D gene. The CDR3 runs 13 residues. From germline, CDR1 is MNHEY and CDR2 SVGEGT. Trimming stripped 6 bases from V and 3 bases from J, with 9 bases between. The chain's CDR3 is CASRIALNQPQHF. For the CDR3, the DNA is TGTGCCAGCAGGATCGCCCTCAATCAGCCCCAGCATTTT.

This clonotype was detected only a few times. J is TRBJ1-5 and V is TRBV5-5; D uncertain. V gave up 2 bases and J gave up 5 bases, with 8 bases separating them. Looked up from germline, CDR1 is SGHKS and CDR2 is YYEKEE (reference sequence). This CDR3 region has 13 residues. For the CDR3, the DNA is TGTGCCAGCAGCTTCAAAACAGATCAGCCCCAGCATTTT. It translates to CASSFKTDQPQHF. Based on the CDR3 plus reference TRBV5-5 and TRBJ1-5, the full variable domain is DAGVTQSPTHLIKTRGQQVTLRCSPISGHKSVSWYQQVLGQGPQFIFQYYEKEERGRGNFPDRFSARQFPNYSSELNVNALLLGDSALYLCASSFKTDQPQHFGDGTRLSIL.

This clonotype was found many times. Here the CDR3 DNA reads TGTGCCAGCAGTTCAGCGGTCCGCTCCTACAATGAGCAGTTCTTC. The encoded protein is CASSSAVRSYNEQFF. The chain recombines TRBV12-3 or TRBV12-4 with TRBJ2-1; maybe TRBD2 (5 bases). V lost 4 bases and J 0 bases, leaving 10 bases between the germline ends. The CDR3 runs 15 residues.

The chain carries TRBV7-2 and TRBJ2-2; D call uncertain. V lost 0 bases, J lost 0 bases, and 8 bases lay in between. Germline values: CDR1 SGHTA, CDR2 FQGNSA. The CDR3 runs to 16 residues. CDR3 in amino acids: CASSLARASNTGELFF. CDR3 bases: TGTGCCAGCAGCTTAGCACGGGCTTCGAACACCGGGGAGCTGTTTTTT.

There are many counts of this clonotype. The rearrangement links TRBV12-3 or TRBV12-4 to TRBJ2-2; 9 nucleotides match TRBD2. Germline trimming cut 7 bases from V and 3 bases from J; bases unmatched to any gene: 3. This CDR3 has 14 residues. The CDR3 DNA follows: TGTGCCAGCACCCTAGCGGGGTACACCGGGGAGCTGTTTTTT. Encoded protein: CASTLAGYTGELFF.

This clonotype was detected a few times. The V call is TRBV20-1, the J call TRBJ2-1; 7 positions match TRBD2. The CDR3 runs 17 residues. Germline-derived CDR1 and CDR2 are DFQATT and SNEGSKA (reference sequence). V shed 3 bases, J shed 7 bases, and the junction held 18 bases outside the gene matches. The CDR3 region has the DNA TGCAGTGCTAGTACTGGGCCAGTAGCGGGCCGGTGGAATGAGCAGTTCTTC. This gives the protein CSASTGPVAGRWNEQFF.

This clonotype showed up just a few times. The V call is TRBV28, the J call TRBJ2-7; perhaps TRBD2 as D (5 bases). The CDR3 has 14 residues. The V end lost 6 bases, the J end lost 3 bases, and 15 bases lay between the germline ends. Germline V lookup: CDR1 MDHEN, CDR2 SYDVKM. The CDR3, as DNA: TGTGCCAGCAGCAGAGAGGCCCGGGGCTACGAGCAGTACTTC. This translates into CASSREARGYEQYF.

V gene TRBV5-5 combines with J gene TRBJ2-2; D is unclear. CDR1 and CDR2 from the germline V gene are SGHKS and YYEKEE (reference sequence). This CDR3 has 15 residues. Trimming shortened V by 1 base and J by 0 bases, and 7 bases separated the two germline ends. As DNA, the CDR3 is TGTGCCAGCAGCTTGTTCAGCGCGAACACCGGGGAGCTGTTTTTT. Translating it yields CASSLFSANTGELFF. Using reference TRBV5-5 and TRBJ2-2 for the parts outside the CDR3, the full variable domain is DAGVTQSPTHLIKTRGQQVTLRCSPISGHKSVSWYQQVLGQGPQFIFQYYEKEERGRGNFPDRFSARQFPNYSSELNVNALLLGDSALYLCASSLFSANTGELFFGEGSRLTVL.

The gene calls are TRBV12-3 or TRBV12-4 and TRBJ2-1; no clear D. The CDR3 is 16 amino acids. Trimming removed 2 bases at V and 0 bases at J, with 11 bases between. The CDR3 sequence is CASSLIDGSSYNEQFF. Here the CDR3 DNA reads TGTGCCAGCAGTTTAATCGACGGTAGCTCCTACAATGAGCAGTTCTTC.

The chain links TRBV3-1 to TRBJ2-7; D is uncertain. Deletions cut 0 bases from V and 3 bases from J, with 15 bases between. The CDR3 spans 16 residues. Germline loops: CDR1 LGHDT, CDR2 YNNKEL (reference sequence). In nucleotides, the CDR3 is TGTGCCAGCAGCCAAGAGCGTGTCCTGACTCACTACGAGCAGTACTTC. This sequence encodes CASSQERVLTHYEQYF.

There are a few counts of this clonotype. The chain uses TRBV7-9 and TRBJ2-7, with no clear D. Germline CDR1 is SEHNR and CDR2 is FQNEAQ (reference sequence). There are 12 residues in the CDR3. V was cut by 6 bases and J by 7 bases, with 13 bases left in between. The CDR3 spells CASSFDTGEQYF. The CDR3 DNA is TGTGCCAGCAGTTTCGACACCGGTGAGCAGTACTTC.

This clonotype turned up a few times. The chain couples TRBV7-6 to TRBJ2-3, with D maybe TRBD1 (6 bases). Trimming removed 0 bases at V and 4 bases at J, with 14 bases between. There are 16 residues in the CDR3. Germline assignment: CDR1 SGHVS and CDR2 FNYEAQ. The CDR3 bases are TGTGCCAGCAGCTTAGCGGGCAGGGGCAACGCAGATACGCAGTATTTT. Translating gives CASSLAGRGNADTQYF.

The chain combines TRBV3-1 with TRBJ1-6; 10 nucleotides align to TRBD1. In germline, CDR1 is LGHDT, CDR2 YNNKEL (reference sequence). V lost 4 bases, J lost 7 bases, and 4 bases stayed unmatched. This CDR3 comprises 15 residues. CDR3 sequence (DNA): TGTGCCAGCAGCCGAGGGACAGGGGAGAATTCACCCCTCCACTTT. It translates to CASSRGTGENSPLHF. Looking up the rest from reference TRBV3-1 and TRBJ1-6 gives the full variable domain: DTAVSQTPKYLVTQMGNDKSIKCEQNLGHDTMYWYKQDSKKFLKIMFSYNNKELIINETVPNRFSPKSPDKAHLNLHINSLELGDSAVYFCASSRGTGENSPLHFGNGTRLTVT.

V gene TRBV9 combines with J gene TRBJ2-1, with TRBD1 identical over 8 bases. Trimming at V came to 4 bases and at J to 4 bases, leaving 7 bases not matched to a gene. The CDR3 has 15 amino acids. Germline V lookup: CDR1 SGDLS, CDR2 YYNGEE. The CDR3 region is CASSSDRGLYNEQFF. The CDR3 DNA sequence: TGTGCCAGCAGCTCAGACAGGGGTCTATACAATGAGCAGTTCTTC. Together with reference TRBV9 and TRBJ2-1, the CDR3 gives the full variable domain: DSGVTQTPKHLITATGQRVTLRCSPRSGDLSVYWYQQSLDQGLQFLIQYYNGEERAKGNILERFSAQQFPDLHSELNLSSLELGDSALYFCASSSDRGLYNEQFFGPGTRLTVL.

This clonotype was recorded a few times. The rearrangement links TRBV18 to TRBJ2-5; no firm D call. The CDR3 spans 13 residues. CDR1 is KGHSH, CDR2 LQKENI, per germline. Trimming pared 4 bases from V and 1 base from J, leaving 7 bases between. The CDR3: CASSRNFQETQYF. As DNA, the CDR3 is TGTGCCAGCTCACGAAACTTCCAAGAGACCCAGTACTTC.

CDR3 bases: TGCGCCAGCAGCCAAGGCGTTCCCTCCTACGAGCAGTACTTC. This translates into CASSQGVPSYEQYF. V usage is TRBV4-3 and J usage is TRBJ2-7; D is undetermined. Trimming took off 1 base at V and 0 bases at J, with 7 bases between the two ends. This CDR3 is built from 14 residues. CDR1 LGHNA and CDR2 YSLEER come from the germline V gene.

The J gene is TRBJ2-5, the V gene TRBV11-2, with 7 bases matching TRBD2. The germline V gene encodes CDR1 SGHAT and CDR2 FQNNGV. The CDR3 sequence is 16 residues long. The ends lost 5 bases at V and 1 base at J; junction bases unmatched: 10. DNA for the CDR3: TGTGCCAGCAGCCCAAAATACGGGGGGTTCCAAGAGACCCAGTACTTC. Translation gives CASSPKYGGFQETQYF.

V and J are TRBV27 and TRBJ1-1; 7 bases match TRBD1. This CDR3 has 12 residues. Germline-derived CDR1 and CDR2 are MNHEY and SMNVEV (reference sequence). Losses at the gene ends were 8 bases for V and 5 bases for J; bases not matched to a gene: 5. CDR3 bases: TGTGCCAGCCAAACAGGGGCTACTGAAGCTTTCTTT. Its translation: CASQTGATEAFF.

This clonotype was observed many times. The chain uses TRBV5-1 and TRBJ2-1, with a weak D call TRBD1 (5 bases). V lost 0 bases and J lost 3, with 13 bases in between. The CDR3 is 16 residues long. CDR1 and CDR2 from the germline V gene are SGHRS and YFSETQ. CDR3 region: CASSLGAGSSYNEQFF. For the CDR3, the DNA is TGCGCCAGCAGCTTGGGTGCAGGGTCAAGCTACAATGAGCAGTTCTTC.